This TCR beta chain is drawn from a study of CD8 T cells in ankylosing spondylitis. TCRdb re-called the 5' RACE reads with MiXCR, one entry per CDR3 protein. The sample yields approximately 210,000 distinct CDR3 sequences, roughly 13% seen once. CDR1 and CDR2 from the germline V gene are MGHRA and YSYEKL. The CDR3 spans 15 residues. The ends were cut back, 4 bases at V and 4 bases at J, with 16 bases in the middle. Sequenced input: blood, either unsorted or a sorted T cell fraction (not recorded which). This receptor was identified in a male donor with ankylosing spondylitis or in good health (not recorded which). The chain joins TRBV4-1 to TRBJ1-2, with D possibly TRBD1 on 6 matching bases. The CDR3 loop is CASSPVGGQGYGYTF. CDR3 DNA: TGCGCCAGCAGCCCAGTGGGGGGGCAAGGCTATGGCTACACCTTC.